A selection of T cell receptor beta chains follows, all from one sample in a study of blood T cell repertoires in COVID-19. The repertoire was sequenced with immunoSEQ multiplex PCR; TCRdb's copy has only in-frame clones and lacks some. This sample carries 35,000 to 50,000 clones, approximately 81% of them seen once, and the ten largest clones take about 4%. Input material: peripheral blood. The receptors come from a woman in her sixties or seventies with acute or convalescent COVID-19. CDR3s include the opening cysteine and the closing phenylalanine or tryptophan. A D gene is named only where the DNA matches it firmly. Where a row states a size, it is once, few, many or the class of an expanded clone; other rows omit it.

v_call: TRBV5-5
clone_size: NA
j_call: TRBJ2-3
d_call: TRBD2
cdr3_aa: CASSLVGLAVDTQYF
cdr3_nt: TGTGCCAGCAGCTTGGTAGGGCTAGCGGTGGATACGCAGTATTTT

v_call: TRBV12-3/TRBV12-4
clone_size: few
j_call: TRBJ1-1
d_call: NA
cdr3_aa: CASMRNLNTEAFF
cdr3_nt: TGTGCCAGCATGCGAAATTTGAACACTGAAGCTTTCTTT

v_call: TRBV10-3
clone_size: NA
j_call: TRBJ2-2
d_call: TRBD1
cdr3_aa: CAISVGQGATPGELFF
cdr3_nt: TGTGCCATCAGTGTGGGACAGGGGGCTACTCCCGGGGAGCTGTTTTTT

v_call: TRBV6-4
clone_size: NA
j_call: TRBJ2-7
d_call: TRBD2
cdr3_aa: CANQRGFSYEQYF
cdr3_nt: TGTGCCAACCAGCGGGGCTTCTCCTACGAGCAGTACTTC

v_call: TRBV10-3
clone_size: NA
j_call: TRBJ2-7
d_call: TRBD1
cdr3_aa: CAISDTTGFEQYF
cdr3_nt: TGTGCCATCAGTGACACGACAGGGTTCGAGCAGTACTTC

v_call: TRBV19
clone_size: NA
j_call: TRBJ2-5
d_call: TRBD1
cdr3_aa: CASSLSDRVGETQYF
cdr3_nt: TGTGCCAGTAGTTTATCGGACAGGGTAGGGGAGACCCAGTACTTC

v_call: TRBV4-1
clone_size: NA
j_call: TRBJ2-1
d_call: NA
cdr3_aa: CASSQDDRVGEQFF
cdr3_nt: TGCGCCAGCAGCCAAGACGATCGGGTGGGTGAGCAGTTCTTC

v_call: TRBV7-8
clone_size: NA
j_call: TRBJ1-3
d_call: TRBD1
cdr3_aa: CASSLGQGDFGNTIYF
cdr3_nt: TGTGCCAGCAGCTTGGGACAGGGGGATTTTGGAAACACCATATATTTT

v_call: TRBV2
clone_size: NA
j_call: TRBJ1-4
d_call: TRBD1
cdr3_aa: CASRDFDRVSNEKLFF
cdr3_nt: TGTGCCAGCAGGGATTTTGACAGGGTGTCTAATGAAAAACTGTTTTTT

v_call: TRBV9
clone_size: NA
j_call: TRBJ1-4
d_call: TRBD1
cdr3_aa: CASSVEEGAPGGEKLFF
cdr3_nt: TGTGCCAGCAGCGTAGAGGAGGGGGCCCCCGGAGGTGAAAAACTGTTTTTT

v_call: TRBV7-3
clone_size: NA
j_call: TRBJ2-3
d_call: NA
cdr3_aa: CASTSNRAGDTQYF
cdr3_nt: TGTGCCAGCACTTCCAACAGGGCGGGAGATACGCAGTATTTT

v_call: TRBV7-2
clone_size: NA
j_call: TRBJ2-1
d_call: NA
cdr3_aa: CASSLAGADRNEQFF
cdr3_nt: TGTGCCAGCAGCTTAGCCGGAGCAGACAGAAATGAGCAGTTCTTC

v_call: TRBV29-1
clone_size: NA
j_call: TRBJ2-7
d_call: NA
cdr3_aa: CSVDGYNSREQYF
cdr3_nt: TGCAGCGTTGATGGGTACAACTCTAGAGAGCAGTACTTC

v_call: TRBV19
clone_size: NA
j_call: TRBJ2-3
d_call: NA
cdr3_aa: CASSIDATPATQYF
cdr3_nt: TGTGCCAGTAGTATAGATGCGACTCCAGCCACGCAGTATTTT